The 3 T cell receptor beta chains below all came from one sample that was sequenced in a study of shared clonotypes between healthy human individuals. Profiling relied on immunoSEQ multiplex PCR, and the TCRdb table lists in-frame clones only, not all of them. The profile shows 2 million to 3 million clones, around 90% of them singletons. The sequenced sample consisted of naive CD4+ T cells sorted from blood. The sample's subset: CD45RA+ positively selected. The receptors were sampled from a man aged 18 to 30 in good health.

The V call is TRBV11-2, the J call TRBJ2-7; 12 positions match TRBD2. Germline V gene sequence: CDR1 SGHAT, CDR2 FQNNGV. This CDR3 region has 15 residues. V lost 6 bases to trimming and J lost 3 bases; unmatched junction nucleotides: 6. CDR3 sequence reads: CASSLSTSGSYEQYF. The CDR3 DNA reads as TGTGCCAGCAGTTTGTCGACTAGCGGGAGCTACGAGCAGTACTTC.

In its sample, this clone was seen once. The sample carries other DNA sequences with the same CDR3. The rearrangement links TRBV7-2 to TRBJ1-4, with D hard to call. CDR3 length: 11 residues. Germline V gives CDR1 SGHTA, CDR2 FQGNSA. Trimming took off 1 base at V and 6 bases at J, with 0 bases between the two ends. For the CDR3, the DNA is TGTGCCAGCAGCTTAGATGAAAAACTGTTTTTT. Protein product: CASSLDEKLFF. The full variable domain, rest sourced from reference TRBV7-2 and TRBJ1-4, is GAGVSQSPSNKVTEKGKDVELRCDPISGHTALYWYRQSLGQGLEFLIYFQGNSAPDKSGLPSDRFSAERTGGSVSTLTIQRTQQEDSAVYLCASSLDEKLFFGSGTQLSVL.

V and J are TRBV11-1 and TRBJ1-5, with TRBD1 matching over 7 bases. Germline CDR1 reads SGHAT; CDR2 reads FQDESV (reference sequence). V dropped 5 bases and J dropped 7; count of bases not matched to a gene: 5. This CDR3 has 13 residues. The CDR3 sequence: CASSIDRDQPQHF. The DNA of the CDR3 is TGTGCCAGCAGCATCGACAGGGACCAGCCCCAGCATTTT. The full variable domain, rest sourced from reference TRBV11-1 and TRBJ1-5, is EAEVAQSPRYKITEKSQAVAFWCDPISGHATLYWYRQILGQGPELLVQFQDESVVDDSQLPKDRFSAERLKGVDSTLKIQPAELGDSAMYLCASSIDRDQPQHFGDGTRLSIL.